This T cell receptor (beta chain) is drawn from a study of blood T cell repertoires in COVID-19 (dated by TCRdb to between 2020 and 2021). General notes on the study: Samples from collaborators originated in the United States, Italy and Spain and spanned both the acute and convalescent phases of COVID-19. The material from the prospective study consisted of cDNA or gDNA derived from T cells, B-cell-depleted T cells, or PBMCs. The dataset comprised deeply sampled blood TCRbeta repertoires from subjects exposed to, actively infected with, or recovered from COVID-19. A freely available public database, intended as a resource for researchers studying the immune response to SARS-CoV-2, is where the repertoires were released. The samples were drawn from two sources: the first 160 participants of the ongoing ImmuneRACE study, and some 1,300 subjects contributed by 6 global collaborators. Sample metadata almost always included a de-identified subject ID, COVID-19 status, age in years and sex. Where HLA class I and class II types were available, the types were taken from metadata supplied by the sample provider, not from assay-based typing.

Notes on this clone: It lacks a known antigen. No per-base quality is available; no much larger clone lies one base away.

At one collaborating source in Seattle, patients were enrolled during active infection and were followed longitudinally through the course of disease. Each collaborating institution followed its own protocols to collect whole blood in K2EDTA tubes. Collaborator samples were shipped for TCRbeta analysis as frozen whole blood, isolated PBMCs, or DNA extracted from either sample type. TCRbeta CDR3 regions were amplified from genomic DNA using the immunoSEQ Assay, a bias-controlled multiplex PCR. The authors' analysis ran thus. The number of nucleated cells in each sample was estimated from the amplification of reference gene primers within the assay. To quantify the absolute abundance of each unique TCRbeta CDR3 rearrangement, sequence reads were collapsed and filtered. For each sample, productive Simpson clonality was calculated by taking the square root of Simpson's diversity index across productive rearrangements. Here the immuneACCESS table is served through TCRdb, limited to in-frame sequences with V and J called. Missing clones are a known gap in these copies; in checked studies unresolved V genes cover under half, and the rest lacks a known reason. That table supplies the V and J calls and clone size; D and trimming were determined from the DNA. The table for this sample lists a few hundred thousand clones; roughly 90% of them were counted only once. The ten largest clones take up approximately 10% of the sample.

Broad study findings and their caveats: The quantity of clinical and demographic metadata differed by source and by participant and was supplied without curation.

V is cut by 4 bases and J by 4 bases, and the space between the germline ends is 17 bases. The CDR3 contains 15 residues, cysteine and phenylalanine counted. Of the read, only the CDR3 DNA is kept; its 45 bases are in frame from base 1. In the germline V gene, CDR1 corresponds to MGHRA and CDR2 to YSYEKL. Specimen: peripheral blood. The TCR comes from a woman under 40 with COVID-19, enrolled during active disease. The chain joins TRBV4-1 to TRBJ2-7; D gene: possibly TRBD1, on 5 matching bases. Here is the DNA: TGCGCCAGCAGCCGCCCCGATGTGGGGCGGTACGAGCAGTACTTC. Its coded protein is CASSRPDVGRYEQYF.